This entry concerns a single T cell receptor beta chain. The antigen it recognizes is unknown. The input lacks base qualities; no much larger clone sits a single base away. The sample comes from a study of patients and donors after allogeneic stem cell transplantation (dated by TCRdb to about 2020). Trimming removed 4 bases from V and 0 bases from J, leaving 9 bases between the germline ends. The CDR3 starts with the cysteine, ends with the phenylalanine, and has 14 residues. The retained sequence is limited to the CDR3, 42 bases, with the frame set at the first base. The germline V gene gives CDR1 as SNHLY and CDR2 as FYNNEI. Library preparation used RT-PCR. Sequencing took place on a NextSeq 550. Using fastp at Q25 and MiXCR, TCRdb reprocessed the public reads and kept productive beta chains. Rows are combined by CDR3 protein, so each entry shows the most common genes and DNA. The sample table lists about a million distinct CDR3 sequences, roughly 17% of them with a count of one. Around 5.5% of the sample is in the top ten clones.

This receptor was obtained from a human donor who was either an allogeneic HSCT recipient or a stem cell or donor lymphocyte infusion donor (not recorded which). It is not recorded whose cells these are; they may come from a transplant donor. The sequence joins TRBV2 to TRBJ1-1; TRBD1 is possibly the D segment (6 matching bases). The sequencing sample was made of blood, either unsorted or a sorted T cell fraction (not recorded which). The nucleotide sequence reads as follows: TGTGCCAGCAGTGGAAGGACAGTGAACACTGAAGCTTTCTTT. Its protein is CASSGRTVNTEAFF.